This T cell receptor (beta chain) was profiled in a study of T cells in Graves' hyperthyroidism and ophthalmopathy. In regard to this clonotype: The antigen is not known.

TCR beta CDR3 region amplification was performed from RNA transcripts. The HTBI primer set drove a first-round RT-PCR of the TCR CDR3. TCRdb itself ran the multiplex PCR reads through MiXCR, one entry per CDR3 protein. The sample has approximately 640,000 distinct CDR3 sequences, roughly 17% seen once. The CDR3 is 13 residues long. The V gene's germline CDR1 is SQVTM and CDR2 ANQGSEA. V lost 3 bases and J lost 4, with 11 bases in between. Study-level results: Appearing also in blood were most of the thyroid clonotypes expanded above 0.001. A model built on 13 V-J features separated ophthalmopathy from stable hyperthyroidism.

The specimen was blood. This sequence originates from a man aged 45-65 years with Graves' hyperthyroidism. The gene calls are TRBV29-1 and TRBJ2-3; maybe TRBD1 (5 bases). The chain's CDR3 is CSVEGQSADTQYF. CDR3 in DNA: TGCAGCGTTGAGGGGCAGTCCGCAGATACGCAGTATTTT.